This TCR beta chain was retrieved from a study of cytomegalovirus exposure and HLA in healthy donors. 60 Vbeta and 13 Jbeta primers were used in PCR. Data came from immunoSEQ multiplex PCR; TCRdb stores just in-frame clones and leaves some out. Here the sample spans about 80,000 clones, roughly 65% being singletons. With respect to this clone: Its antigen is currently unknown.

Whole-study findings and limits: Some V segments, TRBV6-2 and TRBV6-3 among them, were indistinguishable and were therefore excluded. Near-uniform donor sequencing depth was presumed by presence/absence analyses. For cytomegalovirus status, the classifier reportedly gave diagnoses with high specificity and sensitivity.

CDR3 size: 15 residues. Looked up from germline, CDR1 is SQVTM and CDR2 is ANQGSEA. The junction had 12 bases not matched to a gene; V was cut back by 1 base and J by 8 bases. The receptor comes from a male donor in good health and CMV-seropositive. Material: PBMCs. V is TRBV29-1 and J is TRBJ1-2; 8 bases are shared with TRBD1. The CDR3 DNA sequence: TGCAGCGTTGAAGTCGGACAGGGCATAAGTCAGGGCTACACCTTC. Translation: CSVEVGQGISQGYTF.